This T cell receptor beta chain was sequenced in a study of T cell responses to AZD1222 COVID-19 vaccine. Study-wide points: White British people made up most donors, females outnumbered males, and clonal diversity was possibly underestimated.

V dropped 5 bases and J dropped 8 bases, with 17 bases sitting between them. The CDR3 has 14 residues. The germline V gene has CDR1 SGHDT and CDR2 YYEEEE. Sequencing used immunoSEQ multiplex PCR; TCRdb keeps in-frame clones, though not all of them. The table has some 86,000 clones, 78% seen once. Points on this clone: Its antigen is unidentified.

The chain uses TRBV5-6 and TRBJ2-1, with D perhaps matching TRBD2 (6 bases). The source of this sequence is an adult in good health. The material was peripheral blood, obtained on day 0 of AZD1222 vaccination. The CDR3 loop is CASRRFVREYEQFF. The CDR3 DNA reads TGTGCCAGCAGAAGATTTGTCCGGGAGTATGAGCAGTTCTTC.